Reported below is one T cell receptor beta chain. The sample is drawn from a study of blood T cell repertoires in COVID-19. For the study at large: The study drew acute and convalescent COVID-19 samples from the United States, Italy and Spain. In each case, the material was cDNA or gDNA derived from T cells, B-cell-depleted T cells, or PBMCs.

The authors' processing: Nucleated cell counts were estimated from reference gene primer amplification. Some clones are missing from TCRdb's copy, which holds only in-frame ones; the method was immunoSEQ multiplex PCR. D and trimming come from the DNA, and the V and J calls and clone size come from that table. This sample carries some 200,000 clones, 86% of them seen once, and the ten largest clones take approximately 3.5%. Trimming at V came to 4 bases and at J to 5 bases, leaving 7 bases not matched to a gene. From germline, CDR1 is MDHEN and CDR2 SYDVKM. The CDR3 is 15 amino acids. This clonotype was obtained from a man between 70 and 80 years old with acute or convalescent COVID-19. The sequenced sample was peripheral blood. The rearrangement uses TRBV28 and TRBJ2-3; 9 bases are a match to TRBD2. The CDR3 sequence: CASSSPAGGLDTQYF. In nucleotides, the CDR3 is TGTGCCAGCAGTTCGCCAGCGGGGGGATTAGATACGCAGTATTTT.